One and the same sample provided the 4 T cell receptor beta chains below, sequenced in a study of shared clonotypes between healthy human individuals (dated by TCRdb to about 2020). Libraries were made using the immunoSEQ multiplex PCR assay. TCRdb retrieved this table from immuneACCESS and kept in-frame rearrangements only. Not all clones are present; in checked studies, unresolved V genes account for under half, and no reason is known for the remainder. This sample gives roughly 2 million clones in total; approximately 96% of them show up just once. The ten largest clonotypes hold roughly 0.13% of the sample. Specimen: naive CD4+ T cells sorted from blood. The sample's cell subset or site label is to be understood as: CD45RA+ positively selected. These receptors came from a man younger than 35 in good health.

The chain carries TRBV29-1 and TRBJ1-2; D is undetermined. Germline-derived CDR1 and CDR2 are SQVTM and ANQGSEA. The CDR3 runs to 14 residues. Trimming pared 7 bases from V and 7 bases from J, leaving 22 bases between. The CDR3 DNA is TGCAGCGACCTCGCTTGGGAACCGAACGTTGGCTACACCTTC. Translating it yields CSDLAWEPNVGYTF.

The gene calls are TRBV5-1 and TRBJ1-1, with TRBD1 matching 12 bases. The ends lost 4 bases at V and 5 bases at J; junction bases unmatched: 6. This CDR3 has 15 residues. Per germline, CDR1 SGHRS and CDR2 YFSETQ. CDR3 sequence: CASSLAGQGATEAFF. DNA of the CDR3: TGCGCCAGCAGCCTCGCGGGACAGGGGGCGACTGAAGCTTTCTTT.

The chain carries TRBV10-3 and TRBJ1-6; D is uncertain. V lost 11 bases and J 2 bases, leaving 10 bases between the germline ends. CDR3 length: 13 residues. In germline, CDR1 is ENHRY, CDR2 SYGVKD. Written as DNA, the CDR3 is TGTGCCGGAAGAAGTGCCTATAATTCACCCCTCCACTTT. Residues: CAGRSAYNSPLHF.

Of note for this clone: Different DNA sequences within this sample yield the same CDR3. The V call is TRBV28, the J call TRBJ2-4, with no clear D. CDR1 is MDHEN and CDR2 is SYDVKM in the germline V gene. Trimming shortened V by 3 bases and J by 0 bases, and 6 bases separated the two germline ends. The CDR3 contains 14 residues. In DNA, the CDR3 is TGTGCCAGCAGTTTGACACTAGCCAAAAACATTCAGTACTTC. Its protein product is CASSLTLAKNIQYF.